This TCR beta chain was sequenced for a study of T cell changes during pregnancy in multiple sclerosis. The method was immunoSEQ multiplex PCR; TCRdb's version includes in-frame clones alone and lacks a portion of them. Among 22,000 or so clones listed, roughly nine tenths were seen once. V lost 2 bases, J lost 4 bases, and 17 bases lay in between. This CDR3 has 16 amino acids. Source: CD4+ T cells from peripheral blood mononuclear cells, taken after pregnancy. The V and J genes are TRBV6-7 and TRBJ2-5; the D gene is possibly TRBD1 (6 bases). TRBV6-7 is labeled an ORF, and its function is uncertain. This TCR derives from a female donor in good health, enrolled as a control in a pregnancy study. This chain's CDR3 is CASSYPLTDRRETQYF. In nucleotides, the CDR3 is TGTGCCAGCAGTTACCCCTTGACAGACAGGAGAGAGACCCAGTACTTC.